The 13 T cell receptor beta chains below were found in one sample sequenced in a study of blood T cell repertoires in COVID-19. Assay: immunoSEQ multiplex PCR; the TCRdb copy retains only in-frame clones and omits some. The sample holds about 240,000 clones; roughly 79% are singletons and the top ten take around 7.2%. Material for sequencing was peripheral blood. These TCRs come from a woman aged 80 or over with COVID-19, enrolled during active disease.

The chain has TRBV6-5 and TRBJ1-1; TRBD1 is a possible D gene (5 bases). CDR1 is MNHEY, CDR2 SVGAGI, per germline. Trimming shortened V by 8 bases and J by 10 bases, and 23 bases separated the two germline ends. This CDR3 has 14 amino acids. The chain's CDR3 is CASFPRGGSLGAFF. CDR3 sequence (DNA): TGTGCCAGCTTTCCCCGGGGGGGGAGCCTAGGAGCTTTCTTT.

The chain is built from TRBV9 and TRBJ2-2; possibly TRBD1 for D (6 bases). Germline CDR1 is SGDLS and CDR2 is YYNGEE. This CDR3 region has 14 residues. V was cut by 2 bases and J by 1 base, with 6 bases left in between. This CDR3 reads CASSVTGNTGELFF. The CDR3 nucleotides are TGTGCCAGCAGCGTGACAGGGAACACCGGGGAGCTGTTTTTT.

This chain uses TRBV2 with TRBJ2-2; TRBD2 might be the D (5 bases). The CDR3 runs to 14 residues. Germline V CDR1 and CDR2: SNHLY, FYNNEI. The V end was cut by 1 base, the J end by 4 bases, with 7 bases between. The CDR3 here is CASSEGGLTGELFF. Here the CDR3 DNA reads TGTGCCAGCAGTGAAGGAGGACTCACCGGGGAGCTGTTTTTT.

J is TRBJ1-4 and V is TRBV6-5; 9 nucleotides line up with TRBD1. With 4 bases clipped from V and 2 bases from J, the junction kept 2 bases outside the gene matches. Germline CDR1 MNHEY, CDR2 SVGAGI. This CDR3 is built from 15 residues. Here the CDR3 reads CASSSQGATNEKLFF. The CDR3, as DNA: TGTGCCAGCAGTTCACAGGGGGCTACTAATGAAAAACTGTTTTTT.

The chain is built from TRBV10-3 and TRBJ1-2; 9 bases map to TRBD1. The V and J ends lost 5 bases and 6 bases, in that order; junction bases with no gene match: 7. Germline assignment: CDR1 ENHRY and CDR2 SYGVKD. The CDR3 runs to 14 residues. The CDR3 region has the DNA TGTGCCATCAGTTCACAGGGGGCGTTGGATGGCTACACCTTC. It yields the protein CAISSQGALDGYTF.

This chain uses TRBV28 with TRBJ2-7; the match to TRBD1 covers 8 bases. CDR1 is MDHEN and CDR2 is SYDVKM in the germline V gene. The CDR3 is 13 amino acids. J gave up 5 bases and V 3 bases, and 3 bases lay outside the gene matches. DNA of the CDR3: TGTGCCAGCAGTTTGCCAGGGGGCCACGAGCAGTACTTC. Translated: CASSLPGGHEQYF. Variable domain in full (rest from reference TRBV28 and TRBJ2-7): DVKVTQSSRYLVKRTGEKVFLECVQDMDHENMFWYRQDPGLGLRLIYFSYDVKMKEKGDIPEGYSVSREKKERFSLILESASTNQTSMYLCASSLPGGHEQYFGPGTRLTVT.

As to this clone: Other DNA sequences in this sample translate to the same CDR3. V is TRBV18 and J is TRBJ1-1; possible D gene TRBD1, 5 bases. The length of the CDR3 is 13 residues. Germline V gene sequence: CDR1 KGHSH, CDR2 LQKENI. The V and J ends lost 3 bases and 1 base respectively, with 6 bases between them. The CDR3 sequence is CASSPTGNTEAFF. In DNA, the CDR3 is TGTGCCAGCTCACCCACAGGGAACACTGAAGCTTTCTTT. Looking up the rest from reference TRBV18 and TRBJ1-1 gives the full variable domain: NAGVMQNPRHLVRRRGQEARLRCSPMKGHSHVYWYRQLPEEGLKFMVYLQKENIIDESGMPKERFSAEFPKEGPSILRIQQVVRGDSAAYFCASSPTGNTEAFFGQGTRLTVV.

The chain is built from TRBV5-4 and TRBJ2-2, with TRBD2 matching 9 bases. V was pared by 0 bases and J by 6 bases, with 12 bases of the junction left unmatched. The CDR3 has 18 residues. Germline V gives CDR1 SGHNT, CDR2 YYREEE (reference sequence). The CDR3 DNA follows: TGTGCCAGCAGCTTGGCCAGTTGGGCTAGCGGGAATGCCGGGGAGCTGTTTTTT. Residues: CASSLASWASGNAGELFF.

This sequence joins TRBV11-2 and TRBJ1-2, with D possibly being TRBD1 (6 bases). V was cut by 2 bases and J by 4 bases, with 11 bases left in between. The CDR3 is made up of 14 amino acids. The germline V gene has CDR1 SGHAT and CDR2 FQNNGV. CDR3 DNA sequence: TGTGCCAGCAGCTTATCGACAGGAAGCTATGGCTACACCTTC. Protein: CASSLSTGSYGYTF.

V gene TRBV28 combines with J gene TRBJ1-1; 10 nucleotides match TRBD1. The V segment lost 6 bases and the J segment 6 bases; nucleotides outside the gene matches: 10. This CDR3 contains 15 residues. Per germline, CDR1 MDHEN and CDR2 SYDVKM. This CDR3 reads CASRASGQGSPEAFF. For the CDR3, the DNA is TGTGCCAGCAGGGCCTCGGGACAGGGGTCTCCTGAAGCTTTCTTT.

A remark on this clone: A single base separates this from a much larger clone, so it may be a read error. V is TRBV5-4 and J is TRBJ1-1; D is uncertain. V was cut by 4 bases and J by 0 bases, with 7 bases left in between. Germline lookup yields CDR1 SGHNT and CDR2 YYREEE (reference sequence). The CDR3 contains 13 residues. This chain's CDR3 is CASSIDMNTEAFF. The CDR3 coding sequence is TGTGCCAGCAGCATAGACATGAACACTGAAGCTTTCTTT.

The chain couples TRBV28 to TRBJ1-2; D remains unclear. V was clipped by 1 base and J by 8 bases, with 8 bases between them. Germline V gene lookup returns CDR1 MDHEN and CDR2 SYDVKM. The CDR3 has 12 amino acids. The CDR3 spells CASSLYRAGYTF. As DNA, the CDR3 is TGTGCCAGCAGTTTATACAGAGCCGGCTACACCTTC.

V and J are TRBV28 and TRBJ1-4; TRBD1 is a possible D gene (6 bases). V was trimmed by 5 bases and J by 3 bases, leaving 16 bases between them. The length of the CDR3 is 16 residues. CDR1 MDHEN and CDR2 SYDVKM come from the germline V gene. As DNA, the CDR3 is TGTGCCAGCAGTCCCAACCACAGGGCCTCTAATGAAAAACTGTTTTTT. Amino acids: CASSPNHRASNEKLFF.